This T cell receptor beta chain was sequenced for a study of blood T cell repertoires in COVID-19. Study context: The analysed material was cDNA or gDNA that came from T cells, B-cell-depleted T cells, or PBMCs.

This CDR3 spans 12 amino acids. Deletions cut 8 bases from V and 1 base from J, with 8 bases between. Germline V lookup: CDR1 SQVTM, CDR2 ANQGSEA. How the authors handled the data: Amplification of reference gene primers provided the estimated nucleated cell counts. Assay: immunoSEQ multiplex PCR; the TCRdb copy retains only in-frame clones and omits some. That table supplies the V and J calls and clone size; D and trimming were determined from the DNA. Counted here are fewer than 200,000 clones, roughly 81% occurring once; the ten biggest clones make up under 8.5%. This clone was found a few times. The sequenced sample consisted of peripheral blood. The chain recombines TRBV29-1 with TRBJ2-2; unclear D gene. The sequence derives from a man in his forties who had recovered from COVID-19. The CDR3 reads CSSRQNTGELFF. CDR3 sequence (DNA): TGCAGCTCACGACAGAACACCGGGGAGCTGTTTTTT.